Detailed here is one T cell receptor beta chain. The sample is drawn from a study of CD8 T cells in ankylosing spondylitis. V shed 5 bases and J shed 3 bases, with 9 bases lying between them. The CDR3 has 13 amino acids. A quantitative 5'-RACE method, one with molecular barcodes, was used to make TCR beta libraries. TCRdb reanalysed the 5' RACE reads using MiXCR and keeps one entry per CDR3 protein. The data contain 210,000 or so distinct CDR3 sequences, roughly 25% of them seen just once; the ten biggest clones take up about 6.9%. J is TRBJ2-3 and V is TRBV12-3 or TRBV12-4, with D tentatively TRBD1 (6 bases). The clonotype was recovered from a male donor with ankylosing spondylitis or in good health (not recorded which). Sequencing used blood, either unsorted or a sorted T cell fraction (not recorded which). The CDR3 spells CASSHRATDTQYF. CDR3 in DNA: TGTGCCAGCAGTCACAGGGCGACAGATACGCAGTATTTT.